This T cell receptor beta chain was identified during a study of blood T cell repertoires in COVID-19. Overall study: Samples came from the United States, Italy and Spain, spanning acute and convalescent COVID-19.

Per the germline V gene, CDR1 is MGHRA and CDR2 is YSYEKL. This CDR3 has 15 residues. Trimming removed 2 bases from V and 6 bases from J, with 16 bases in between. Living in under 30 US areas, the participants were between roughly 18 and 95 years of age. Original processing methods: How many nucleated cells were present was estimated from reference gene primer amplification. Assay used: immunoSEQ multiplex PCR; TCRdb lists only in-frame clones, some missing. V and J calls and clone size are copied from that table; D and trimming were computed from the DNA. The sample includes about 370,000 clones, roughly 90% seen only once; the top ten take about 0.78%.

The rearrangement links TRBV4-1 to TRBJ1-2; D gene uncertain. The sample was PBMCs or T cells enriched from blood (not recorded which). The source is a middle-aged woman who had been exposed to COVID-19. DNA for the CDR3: TGCGCCAGCAGCCAACCTCCGGCTCAGGAGGATGGCTACACCTTC. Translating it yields CASSQPPAQEDGYTF.